The clone carrying this T cell receptor (beta chain) was observed a few times. The sample originates from a study of PD-1 and CTLA-4 blockade in melanoma. The CDR3 is 14 residues long. Trimming left V 0 bases short and J 2 bases short, with 7 bases between. Germline values: CDR1 ENHRY, CDR2 SYGVKD. Produced via immunoSEQ multiplex PCR; TCRdb's table is partial and in-frame only. The sample holds some 11,000 clones, 82% seen once. The chain employs TRBV10-3 and TRBJ1-2; D remains unclear. The source material was CD8+ T cells from peripheral blood, sampled from a patient given anti-PD-1 treatment. This TCR came from a human donor with melanoma. CDR3 region: CAISESSLNYGYTF. The CDR3 bases are TGTGCCATCAGTGAGTCGAGTCTAAACTATGGCTACACCTTC.